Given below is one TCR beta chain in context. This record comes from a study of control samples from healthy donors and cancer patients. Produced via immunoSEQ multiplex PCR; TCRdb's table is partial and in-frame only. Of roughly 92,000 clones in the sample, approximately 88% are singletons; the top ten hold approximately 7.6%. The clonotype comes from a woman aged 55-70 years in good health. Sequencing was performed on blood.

CDR3 sequence (DNA): TGTGCCAGCAGCTTTACGAGAGCGAACACCGGGGAGCTGTTTTTT. It codes for CASSFTRANTGELFF. The V gene is TRBV11-2, the J gene TRBJ2-2; D is ambiguous. Germline-derived CDR1 and CDR2 are SGHAT and FQNNGV. The CDR3 is 15 residues long. The germline V and J ends were trimmed by 3 bases and 0 bases, with 8 bases remaining between them.